These T cell receptor beta chains were read from a single sample in a study of cytomegalovirus exposure and HLA in healthy donors. Profiled with immunoSEQ multiplex PCR; TCRdb holds only in-frame clones, not every one. The table records some 120,000 clones, roughly 62% of them present only once. Sequences were obtained from PBMCs. Receptors originate from a man under 40 in good health and CMV-seropositive. Both conserved end residues are trimmed from each CDR3. A D gene is named only where the DNA matches it firmly.

cdr3_aa	v_call	cdr3_length	d_call
ASSIDHRSGYT	TRBV19	11	-
ASSISWTGTEAF	TRBV19	12	TRBD1
ASSFSGGSGEQY	TRBV5-5	12	TRBD2
ASSPRIQDRFYGYT	TRBV18	14	TRBD1
ASSGGFGNTEAF	TRBV5-1	12	-
ASSSSRTGDYYGYT	TRBV6-5	14	-
ASNHPAYRDIQY	TRBV19	12	-
SVLVAGQETQY	TRBV29-1	11	TRBD2
ASSRAAGIYEQY	TRBV9	12	-
ASSPTGARVSEAF	TRBV4-1	13	TRBD1
ASSVVGTSAPGEQF	TRBV9	14	TRBD2
ASSARLAGGPRGGELF	TRBV9	16	TRBD2
ASSPRDRSKDTQY	TRBV5-1	13	TRBD1
ASSLGGSGDYEQY	TRBV7-2	13	TRBD2
ASSLSGNYNEQF	TRBV7-2	12	-
ASSLWQGADTGELF	TRBV5-6	14	TRBD1
ASSIQGAGDTIY	TRBV5-1	12	TRBD1
ASRLGQGDGELF	TRBV10-1	12	TRBD1
ASSVDSGLAGGRETQY	TRBV9	16	TRBD2
SVRLAQKNTDTQY	TRBV29-1	13	-
ASSEAGDISYEQY	TRBV2	13	-
ASSGQGAGELF	TRBV10-2	11	TRBD1
ASSQAPRGSDTQY	TRBV4-3	13	-
ASSTSRVLRQY	TRBV6-1	11	-
ASRSRGPNTEAF	TRBV7-9	12	TRBD1
ASSLDSGTGVEKLF	TRBV7-2	14	-